This T cell receptor (beta chain) was found in a study of T cells in women clearing cervical HPV infection. Clones were sequenced by immunoSEQ multiplex PCR, and TCRdb holds only the in-frame ones, with some missing. This table lists under 50,000 clones. Germline V gene sequence: CDR1 LNHDA, CDR2 SQIVND (reference sequence). The CDR3 has 15 amino acids. A remark on this clone: The CDR3 extends 3 residues past the end of the read, so its final part is completed from the germline J gene.

The chain carries TRBV19 and TRBJ2-2; D perhaps matches TRBD1 (5 bases). Sequencing used blood buffy coat. The clonotype originates from a woman aged 18-70 years with a cervical HPV16 infection that either progressed to CIN3+ or cleared (not recorded which). CDR3 residues: CASRGAPSANEKLFF. The part of the CDR3 DNA that was read is TGTGCCAGTAGAGGGGCCCCGTCAGCTAATGAAAAG.